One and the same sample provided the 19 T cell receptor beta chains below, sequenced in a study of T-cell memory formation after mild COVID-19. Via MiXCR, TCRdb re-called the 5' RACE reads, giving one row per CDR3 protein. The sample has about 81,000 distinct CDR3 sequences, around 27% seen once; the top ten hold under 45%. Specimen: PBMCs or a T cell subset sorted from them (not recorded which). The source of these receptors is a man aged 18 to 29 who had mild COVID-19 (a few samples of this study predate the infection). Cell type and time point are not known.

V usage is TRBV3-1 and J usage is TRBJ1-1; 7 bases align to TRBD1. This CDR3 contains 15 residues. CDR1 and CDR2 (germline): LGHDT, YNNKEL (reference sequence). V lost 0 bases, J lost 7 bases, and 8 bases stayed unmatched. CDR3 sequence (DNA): TGTGCCAGCAGCCAAGATCGGACAGGCATATTTGAAGCTTTCTTT. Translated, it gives CASSQDRTGIFEAFF.

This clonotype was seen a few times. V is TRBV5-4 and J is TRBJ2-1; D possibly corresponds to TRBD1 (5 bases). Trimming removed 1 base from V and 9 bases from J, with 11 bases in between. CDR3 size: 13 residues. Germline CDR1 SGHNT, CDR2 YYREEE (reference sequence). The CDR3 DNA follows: TGTGCCAGCAGCTTGACAGGTAACACTGAGCAGTTCTTC. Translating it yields CASSLTGNTEQFF.

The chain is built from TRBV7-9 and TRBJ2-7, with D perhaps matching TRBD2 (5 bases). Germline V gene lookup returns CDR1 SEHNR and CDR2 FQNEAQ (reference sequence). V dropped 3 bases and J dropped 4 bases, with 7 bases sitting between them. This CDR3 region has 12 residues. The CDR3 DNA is TGTGCCAGCAGCTTTGGGGAGTACGAGCAGTACTTC. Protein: CASSFGEYEQYF.

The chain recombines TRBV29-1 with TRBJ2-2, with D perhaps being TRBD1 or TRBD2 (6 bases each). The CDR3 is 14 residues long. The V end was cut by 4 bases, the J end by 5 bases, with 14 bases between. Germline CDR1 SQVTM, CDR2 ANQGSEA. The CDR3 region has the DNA TGCAGCGTTGCGGCCCAGGGGAGGACCGGGGAGCTGTTTTTT. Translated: CSVAAQGRTGELFF.

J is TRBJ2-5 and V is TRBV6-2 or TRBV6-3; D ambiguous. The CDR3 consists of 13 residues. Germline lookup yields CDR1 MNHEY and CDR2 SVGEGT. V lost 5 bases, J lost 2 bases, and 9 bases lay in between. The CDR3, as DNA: TGTGCCAGCAGTGGACCGTTACAAGAGACCCAGTACTTC. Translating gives CASSGPLQETQYF.

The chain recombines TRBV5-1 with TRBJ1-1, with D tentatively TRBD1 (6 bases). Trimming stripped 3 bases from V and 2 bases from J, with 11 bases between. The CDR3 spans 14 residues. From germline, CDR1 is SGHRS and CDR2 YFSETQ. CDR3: CASSSYRVNTEAFF. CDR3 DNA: TGCGCCAGCAGCTCCTACAGGGTAAACACTGAAGCTTTCTTT.

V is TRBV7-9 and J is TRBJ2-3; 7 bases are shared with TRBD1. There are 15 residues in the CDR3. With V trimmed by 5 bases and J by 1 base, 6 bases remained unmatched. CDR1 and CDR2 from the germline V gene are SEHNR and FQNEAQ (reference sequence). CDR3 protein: CASSVNRGGTDTQYF. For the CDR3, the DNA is TGTGCCAGCAGCGTCAACAGGGGAGGCACAGATACGCAGTATTTT.

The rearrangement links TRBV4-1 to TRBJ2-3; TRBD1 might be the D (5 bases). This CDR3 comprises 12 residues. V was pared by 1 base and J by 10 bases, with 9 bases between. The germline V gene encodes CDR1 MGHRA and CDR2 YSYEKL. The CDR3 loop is CASSQGQIAQYF. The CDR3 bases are TGCGCCAGCAGCCAAGGACAGATTGCGCAGTATTTT.

CDR3 amino acids: CASLAGNVETQYF. The DNA for the CDR3 is TGTGCCAGTCTGGCAGGGAATGTGGAGACCCAGTACTTC. The chain links TRBV12-3 or TRBV12-4 to TRBJ2-5; possible D gene TRBD1, 5 bases. The V gene lost 9 bases and the J gene lost 5 bases, with 16 bases spanning the gap. The CDR3 length is 13 residues.

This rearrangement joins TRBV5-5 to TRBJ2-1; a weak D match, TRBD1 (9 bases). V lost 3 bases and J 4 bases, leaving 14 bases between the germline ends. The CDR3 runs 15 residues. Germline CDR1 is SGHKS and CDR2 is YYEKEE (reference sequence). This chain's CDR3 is CASSSGGTGYNEQFF. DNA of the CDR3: TGTGCCAGCAGCTCGGGAGGGACAGGGTACAATGAGCAGTTCTTC.

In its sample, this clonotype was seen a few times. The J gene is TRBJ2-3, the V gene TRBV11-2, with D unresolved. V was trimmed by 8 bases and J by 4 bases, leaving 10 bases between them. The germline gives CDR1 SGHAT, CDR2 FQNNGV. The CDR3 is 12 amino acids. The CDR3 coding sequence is TGTGCCAGCGAGCGAGGATCAGATACGCAGTATTTT. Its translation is CASERGSDTQYF.

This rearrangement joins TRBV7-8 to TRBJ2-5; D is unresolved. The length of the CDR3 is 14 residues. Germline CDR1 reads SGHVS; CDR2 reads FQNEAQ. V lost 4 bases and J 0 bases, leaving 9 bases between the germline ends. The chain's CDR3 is CASSSNPYQETQYF. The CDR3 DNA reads TGTGCCAGCAGCTCCAACCCGTACCAAGAGACCCAGTACTTC. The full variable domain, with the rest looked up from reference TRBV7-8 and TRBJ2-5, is GAGVSQSPRYKVAKRGQDVALRCDPISGHVSLFWYQQALGQGPEFLTYFQNEAQLDKSGLPSDRFFAERPEGSVSTLKIQRTQQEDSAVYLCASSSNPYQETQYFGPGTRLLVL.

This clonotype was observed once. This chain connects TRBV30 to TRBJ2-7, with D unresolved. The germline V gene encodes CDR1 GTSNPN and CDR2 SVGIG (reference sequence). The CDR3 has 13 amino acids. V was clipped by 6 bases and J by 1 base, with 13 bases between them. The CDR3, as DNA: TGTGCCTGCCCCGGGCCCTGGTCCTACGAGCAGTACTTC. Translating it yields CACPGPWSYEQYF. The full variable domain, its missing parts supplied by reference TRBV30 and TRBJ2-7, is SQTIHQWPATLVQPVGSPLSLECTVEGTSNPNLYWYRQAAGRGLQLLFYSVGIGQISSEVPQNLSASRPQDRQFILSSKKLLLSDSGFYLCACPGPWSYEQYFGPGTRLTVT.

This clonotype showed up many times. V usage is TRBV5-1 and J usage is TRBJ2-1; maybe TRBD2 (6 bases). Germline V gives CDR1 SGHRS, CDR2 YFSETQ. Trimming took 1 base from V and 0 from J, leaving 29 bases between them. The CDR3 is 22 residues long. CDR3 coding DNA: TGCGCCAGCAGCTTGCGGGGGTATCAATCCCGTACTCTCATTACCTCCTACAATGAGCAGTTCTTC. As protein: CASSLRGYQSRTLITSYNEQFF.

CDR3 amino acids: CASSREGGYYGYTF. CDR3 nucleotide sequence: TGTGCCAGCAGCCGTGAGGGAGGTTACTATGGCTACACCTTC. This sequence joins TRBV5-6 and TRBJ1-2, with D unresolved. Germline loops: CDR1 SGHDT, CDR2 YYEEEE. The V gene lost 4 bases and the J gene lost 3 bases, with 13 bases spanning the gap. The CDR3 contains 14 residues.

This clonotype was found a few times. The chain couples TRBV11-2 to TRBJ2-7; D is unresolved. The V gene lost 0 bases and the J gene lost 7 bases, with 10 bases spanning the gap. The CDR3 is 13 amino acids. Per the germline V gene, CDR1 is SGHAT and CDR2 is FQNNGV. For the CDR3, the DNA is TGTGCCAGCAGCTTAGACCGGCTTTCGGAGCAGTACGTC. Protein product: CASSLDRLSEQYV.

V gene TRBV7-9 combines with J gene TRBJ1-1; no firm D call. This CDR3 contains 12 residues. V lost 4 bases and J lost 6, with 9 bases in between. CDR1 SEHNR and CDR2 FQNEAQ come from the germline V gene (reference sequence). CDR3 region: CASSSRTPEAFF. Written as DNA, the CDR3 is TGTGCCAGCAGCTCACGAACTCCTGAAGCTTTCTTT.

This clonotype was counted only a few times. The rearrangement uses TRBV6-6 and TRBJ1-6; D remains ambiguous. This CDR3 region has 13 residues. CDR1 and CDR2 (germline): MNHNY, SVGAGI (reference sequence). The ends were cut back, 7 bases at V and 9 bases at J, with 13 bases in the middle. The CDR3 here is CASTSTIGSPLHF. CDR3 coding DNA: TGTGCCAGCACCTCAACCATCGGTTCACCCCTCCACTTT.

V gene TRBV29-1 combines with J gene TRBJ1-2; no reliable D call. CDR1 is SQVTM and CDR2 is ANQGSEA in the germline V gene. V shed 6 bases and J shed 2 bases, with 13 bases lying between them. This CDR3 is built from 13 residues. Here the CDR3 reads CSVDDGENYGYTF. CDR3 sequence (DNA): TGCAGCGTGGATGATGGAGAGAACTATGGCTACACCTTC.